This TCR beta chain was captured by sequencing in a study of PD-1 blockade in classical Hodgkin lymphoma. In the study overall: The study gave patients nivolumab 3 mg/kg intravenously every 2 weeks.

Each patient experienced a relapse that followed autologous stem cell transplantation, and brentuximab vedotin exposure varied. This CDR3 comprises 13 residues. Trimming took 2 bases from V and 6 from J; bases not matched to a gene: 2. The germline gives CDR1 LNHNV, CDR2 YYDKDF (reference sequence). The method was immunoSEQ multiplex PCR; TCRdb's version includes in-frame clones alone and lacks a portion of them. The sample records more than 60,000 clones, about nine tenths being singletons. The sequence was collected from a human donor with classical Hodgkin lymphoma. The chain recombines TRBV15 with TRBJ2-3; 7 bases map to TRBD2. The sample here was peripheral blood mononuclear cells (PBMCs), taken at baseline. The CDR3 DNA reads as TGTGCCACCAGCAGAAGACTAGCTGATACGCAGTATTTT. Translated: CATSRRLADTQYF.